This entry lists 8 T cell receptor beta chains sequenced from one sample in a study of control samples from healthy donors and cancer patients. The repertoire was sequenced with immunoSEQ multiplex PCR; TCRdb's copy has only in-frame clones and lacks some. Of fewer than 95,000 clones listed, roughly 84% were seen once; the top ten hold 2% to 2.5%. Sequencing was performed on blood. These receptors were collected from a woman between 40 and 55 years old in good health.

The chain couples TRBV27 to TRBJ1-6; the match to TRBD1 covers 10 bases. Germline lookup yields CDR1 MNHEY and CDR2 SMNVEV (reference sequence). The CDR3 contains 16 residues. The J segment lost 9 bases and the V segment lost 4 bases, leaving 9 bases of the junction unmatched. The DNA of the CDR3 is TGTGCCAGCAGTTCCCGCGCCTGGGACAGGGGTTCACCCCTCCACTTT. Protein: CASSSRAWDRGSPLHF.

V and J are TRBV23-1 and TRBJ1-1; no reliable D call. TRBV23-1 belongs to the ORF category, with a function that is uncertain. CDR3 length: 14 residues. The V and J ends lost 4 bases and 12 bases respectively, with 21 bases between them. In DNA form, the CDR3 reads TGCGCCAGCAGTCTCTTCAACTACCTATTGAAGACTTTCTTT. Amino acids: CASSLFNYLLKTFF.

The chain's CDR3 is CASGGEAGFDNSPLHF. For the CDR3, the DNA is TGTGCCAGCGGGGGGGAGGCAGGTTTCGATAATTCACCCCTCCACTTT. The chain is built from TRBV2 and TRBJ1-6; D possibly corresponds to TRBD1 (5 bases). Germline CDR1 and CDR2: SNHLY and FYNNEI. V was cut by 8 bases and J by 5 bases, with 19 bases left in between. The CDR3 runs to 16 residues. The complete variable domain, with remaining parts taken from reference TRBV2 and TRBJ1-6, reads EPEVTQTPSHQVTQMGQEVILRCVPISNHLYFYWYRQILGQKVEFLVSFYNNEISEKSEIFDDQFSVERPDGSNFTLKIRSTKLEDSAMYFCASGGEAGFDNSPLHFGNGTRLTVT.

The chain has TRBV6-1 and TRBJ2-7, with 8 bases lining up with TRBD1. Germline V lookup: CDR1 MNHNS, CDR2 SASEGT. The trim removed 2 bases at V and 5 bases at J, leaving 11 bases unmatched. The CDR3 is 16 residues long. CDR3 DNA sequence: TGTGCCAGCAGTGAATTAACAGGGGGGAGAAGGAACGAGCAGTACTTC. Translation: CASSELTGGRRNEQYF.

This chain uses TRBV5-8 with TRBJ2-2; tentative D call: TRBD2 (6 bases). Germline lookup yields CDR1 SGHTS and CDR2 YDEGEE. The CDR3 is 13 residues long. V shed 10 bases and J shed 2 bases, with 12 bases lying between them. In DNA form, the CDR3 reads TGTGCCTCGGAGGGGCTCAACACCGGGGAGCTGTTTTTT. Translated, it gives CASEGLNTGELFF.

This sequence joins TRBV24-1 and TRBJ2-3; D not resolved. Trimming cost V 5 bases and J 2 bases, with 10 bases left between them. The CDR3 is 14 residues long. Germline CDR1 is KGHDR and CDR2 is SFDVKD. CDR3 sequence reads: CATSGVRTTDTQYF. In DNA form, the CDR3 reads TGTGCCACCAGTGGAGTGAGGACCACAGATACGCAGTATTTT.

The V gene is TRBV5-1, the J gene TRBJ2-1, with 14 positions matching TRBD2. Trimming cost V 0 bases and J 10 bases; bases outside gene matches: 9. The CDR3 runs to 17 residues. From germline, CDR1 is SGHRS and CDR2 YFSETQ. The CDR3 loop is CASSLDRGTSGGSEQFF. CDR3 DNA sequence: TGCGCCAGCAGCTTGGACCGTGGGACTAGCGGGGGCAGCGAGCAGTTCTTC.

The chain has TRBV3-1 (or the pseudogene TRBV3-2) and TRBJ2-3; TRBD2 is a possible D gene (5 bases). Trimming pared 4 bases from V and 4 bases from J, leaving 21 bases between. The CDR3 totals 17 residues. The germline V gene has CDR1 LGHDT and CDR2 YNNKEL (reference sequence). The CDR3 loop is CASSPLLVKSTADTQYF. CDR3 coding DNA: TGTGCCAGCAGCCCGCTACTAGTCAAATCAACAGCAGATACGCAGTATTTT.